Listed below are T cell receptor beta chains from one sample, sequenced in a study of blood T cells in healthy people across ages. TCRdb reprocessed the 5' RACE reads with MiXCR, giving one entry per CDR3 protein. This table holds about 1,400,000 distinct CDR3 sequences, around 59% found once. The sample comprised blood. The receptors here all came from a man younger than 35 in good health. The CDR3 runs from the conserved cysteine through the conserved F or W. D genes are given only for firm matches. The size field is filled for only some rows; it gives once, few, many or a size class.

J,V,size,D,CDR3,DNA
TRBJ1-1,TRBV11-2,-,-,CASSLAAYRSGSTEAFF,TGTGCCAGCAGCTTAGCGGCATATAGGTCGGGGAGCACTGAAGCTTTCTTT
TRBJ2-5,TRBV4-1,few,TRBD2,CASSQSGGAETQYF,TGCGCCAGCAGCCAAAGCGGGGGGGCAGAGACCCAGTACTTC
TRBJ2-1,TRBV4-2,-,-,CASSQEASDTWNEQFF,TGTGCCAGCAGCCAAGAGGCTAGCGACACGTGGAATGAGCAGTTCTTC
TRBJ1-2,TRBV29-1,once,TRBD1,CSVVLTGRNYGYTF,TGCAGCGTTGTCCTGACAGGGAGGAACTATGGCTACACCTTC
TRBJ1-5,TRBV7-9,-,-,CASSDVTGREPQHF,TGTGCCAGCAGCGACGTGACAGGCCGAGAGCCCCAGCATTTT
TRBJ2-6,TRBV25-1,-,-,CASSEERGGANVLTF,TGTGCCAGCAGTGAAGAGAGGGGGGGGGCCAACGTCCTGACTTTC
TRBJ1-6,TRBV7-6,-,-,CASSLVSRENSPLHF,TGTGCCAGCAGCTTAGTCAGTCGGGAGAATTCACCCCTCCACTTT
TRBJ2-7,TRBV6-6,-,TRBD2,CASSKLAGERYEQYF,TGTGCCAGCAGTAAACTAGCGGGAGAACGCTACGAGCAGTACTTC
TRBJ1-3,TRBV20-1,-,TRBD1,CSARGDRSVSGNTIYF,TGCAGTGCTAGAGGGGACAGGTCTGTCTCTGGAAACACCATATATTTT
TRBJ1-2,TRBV6-5,-,-,CASSYSSTGSSGYGYTF,TGTGCCAGCAGTTACTCATCCACAGGGTCATCGGGCTATGGCTACACCTTC
TRBJ1-1,TRBV5-6,-,TRBD1,CASSWGDSRMNTEAFF,TGTGCCAGCAGCTGGGGGGACAGCCGCATGAACACTGAAGCTTTCTTT
TRBJ2-1,TRBV4-1,-,TRBD2,CASSDREKTSGFYNEQFF,TGCGCCAGCAGCGATCGAGAAAAGACTAGCGGGTTCTACAATGAGCAGTTCTTC
TRBJ1-1,TRBV28,-,-,CASSWRDNRPEAFF,TGTGCCAGCAGTTGGCGGGACAATCGCCCTGAAGCTTTCTTT
TRBJ2-4,TRBV5-1,few,TRBD1,CASYPGQGDFGTKNIQYF,TGCGCCAGCTACCCGGGACAGGGAGATTTCGGAACCAAAAACATTCAGTACTTC
TRBJ2-3,TRBV29-1,-,-,CSATESGTDTQYF,TGCAGCGCGACAGAGTCAGGCACAGATACGCAGTATTTT
TRBJ2-3,TRBV12-3/TRBV12-4,-,-,CASSVPSVDTQYF,TGTGCCAGCAGTGTCCCTAGTGTCGATACGCAGTATTTT
TRBJ2-1,TRBV7-9,-,-,CASSSPYEGPNEQFF,TGTGCCAGCAGCTCCCCGTATGAGGGGCCCAATGAGCAGTTCTTC
TRBJ2-1,TRBV20-1,-,-,CSAIRVSYNEQFF,TGCAGTGCTATTCGGGTCTCCTACAATGAGCAGTTCTTC
TRBJ1-5,TRBV27,-,-,CASSADRPRSNQPQHF,TGTGCCAGCAGTGCAGACAGGCCCCGTAGCAATCAGCCCCAGCATTTT
TRBJ2-5,TRBV3-1,-,TRBD2,CASSPSGASGHGETQYF,TGTGCCAGCAGCCCCTCGGGAGCTAGCGGGCATGGAGAGACCCAGTACTTC
TRBJ1-1,TRBV20-1,-,-,CSARDLAANTEAFF,TGCAGTGCTAGAGATCTTGCAGCGAACACTGAAGCTTTCTTT
TRBJ2-5,TRBV7-9,-,-,CASSPLNQGGTQYF,TGTGCCAGCAGCCCACTCAATCAGGGAGGGACCCAGTACTTC
TRBJ1-5,TRBV20-1,-,-,CSARGAGNQPQHF,TGCAGTGCTAGGGGCGCAGGGAACCAGCCCCAGCATTTT
TRBJ2-3,TRBV5-5,-,-,CASRGAGHSTDTQYF,TGTGCCAGCAGGGGGGCAGGTCACAGCACAGATACGCAGTATTTT
TRBJ2-7,TRBV7-2,-,-,CASSLEAGVYYEQYF,TGTGCCAGCAGCTTAGAGGCAGGCGTTTACTACGAGCAGTACTTC
TRBJ1-2,TRBV4-3,-,-,CASSQSWQTYGYTF,TGCGCCAGCAGCCAGAGCTGGCAGACCTATGGCTACACCTTC
TRBJ2-7,TRBV7-2,-,TRBD1,CASSSGTADEQYF,TGTGCCAGCAGCTCCGGGACAGCCGACGAGCAGTACTTC
TRBJ2-4,TRBV12-3/TRBV12-4,few,-,CASSGTGLKNIQYF,TGTGCCAGCAGCGGGACTGGTCTAAAAAACATTCAGTACTTC
TRBJ2-5,TRBV7-6,few,-,CASSSAGLQETQYF,TGTGCCAGCAGCTCAGCGGGCTTGCAAGAGACCCAGTACTTC
TRBJ2-6,TRBV11-2,-,-,CASSPLNRQAGANVLTF,TGTGCCAGCAGCCCCCTAAACCGACAGGCTGGGGCCAACGTCCTGACTTTC
TRBJ2-7,TRBV4-2,-,TRBD2,CASSQGPSGGELKVYEQYF,TGTGCCAGCAGCCAAGGACCTAGCGGAGGCGAACTGAAAGTCTACGAGCAGTACTTC
TRBJ1-2,TRBV6-1,-,-,CASSEDRVGGYTF,TGTGCCAGCAGTGAAGACAGGGTGGGCGGCTACACCTTC
TRBJ2-7,TRBV2,-,-,CASYPTAGTSYEQYF,TGTGCCAGCTACCCGACAGCCGGGACCTCCTACGAGCAGTACTTC
TRBJ1-1,TRBV7-6,-,-,CASSLEPSSTAFF,TGTGCCAGCAGCTTGGAGCCCTCTAGTACGGCTTTCTTT
TRBJ2-4,TRBV11-2,-,-,CASSLRQDDSVDIQYF,TGTGCCAGCAGCTTAAGACAGGACGATTCGGTGGACATTCAGTACTTC
TRBJ2-1,TRBV2,many,-,CASSVSNEQFF,TGTGCCAGCAGTGTTAGCAATGAGCAGTTCTTC
TRBJ1-1,TRBV15,once,TRBD1,CATSRTGGTEAFF,TGTGCCACCAGCAGGACAGGGGGGACTGAAGCTTTCTTT